A selection of T cell receptor beta chains follows, all from one sample in a study of T cell responses to AZD1222 COVID-19 vaccine. TCRdb's copy holds only in-frame clones and misses some; the assay was immunoSEQ multiplex PCR. The repertoire holds 75,000 to 90,000 clones, with 75% to 90% as singletons. This material consisted of peripheral blood, taken 28 days after the second AZD1222 dose. Every receptor here comes from an adult who received the AZD1222 COVID-19 vaccine. Both conserved end residues are part of each CDR3. Fields, in order: V gene, J gene, D gene, CDR3 protein. The D gene is left open where the match is weak.

V gene: TRBV7-9; J gene: TRBJ1-1; D gene: NA; CDR3 protein: CASSLDGVRSTEAFF
V gene: TRBV24-1; J gene: TRBJ2-3; D gene: TRBD1; CDR3 protein: CATSEWTGPWTDTQYF
V gene: TRBV5-6; J gene: TRBJ1-1; D gene: TRBD1; CDR3 protein: CASSFHRGTEAFF
V gene: TRBV6-6; J gene: TRBJ1-1; D gene: NA; CDR3 protein: CASSEQGSTEAFF
V gene: TRBV5-1; J gene: TRBJ1-1; D gene: NA; CDR3 protein: CASSLVGAGTEAFF
V gene: TRBV6-2/TRBV6-3; J gene: TRBJ1-5; D gene: NA; CDR3 protein: CASSDSVGGGNQPQHF
V gene: TRBV9; J gene: TRBJ2-2; D gene: NA; CDR3 protein: CASSPGPNTGELFF
V gene: TRBV30; J gene: TRBJ1-2; D gene: NA; CDR3 protein: CAWTPDNYGYTF
V gene: TRBV27; J gene: TRBJ2-7; D gene: NA; CDR3 protein: CASSPLGGSYEQYF
V gene: TRBV27; J gene: TRBJ2-2; D gene: NA; CDR3 protein: CASRTGRGLTGELFF
V gene: TRBV24-1; J gene: TRBJ2-1; D gene: NA; CDR3 protein: CATSDFGNEGESDNEQFF
V gene: TRBV2; J gene: TRBJ1-2; D gene: NA; CDR3 protein: CASSETERRIYGYTF
V gene: TRBV9; J gene: TRBJ2-3; D gene: NA; CDR3 protein: CASSVTFGTDTQYF
V gene: TRBV10-2; J gene: TRBJ1-2; D gene: TRBD1; CDR3 protein: CASSDSTGVDGYTF
V gene: TRBV19; J gene: TRBJ2-3; D gene: NA; CDR3 protein: CASSLRAAITDTQYF
V gene: TRBV6-4; J gene: TRBJ1-5; D gene: NA; CDR3 protein: CASRILRDIVSSNQPQHF
V gene: TRBV5-6; J gene: TRBJ2-4; D gene: NA; CDR3 protein: CASSLAATGPYF
V gene: TRBV3-1/TRBV3-2; J gene: TRBJ1-5; D gene: NA; CDR3 protein: CASSQSGTNQPQHF
V gene: TRBV5-6; J gene: TRBJ2-2; D gene: NA; CDR3 protein: CASSPGNTGELFF
V gene: TRBV2; J gene: TRBJ1-5; D gene: NA; CDR3 protein: CASSAGRASNQPQHF
V gene: TRBV10-1; J gene: TRBJ2-3; D gene: NA; CDR3 protein: CASSEGGSTDTQYF
V gene: TRBV12-3/TRBV12-4; J gene: TRBJ1-2; D gene: NA; CDR3 protein: CASSFGPAGYTF
V gene: TRBV7-2; J gene: TRBJ2-2; D gene: TRBD2; CDR3 protein: CASSSGLAAGELFF
V gene: TRBV27; J gene: TRBJ2-3; D gene: NA; CDR3 protein: CASSDHRPTPWTDTQYF
V gene: TRBV28; J gene: TRBJ1-2; D gene: NA; CDR3 protein: CASRETGSYGYTF
V gene: TRBV9; J gene: TRBJ1-1; D gene: TRBD1; CDR3 protein: CASSSGGTGGHTEAFF
V gene: TRBV19; J gene: TRBJ2-1; D gene: NA; CDR3 protein: CASSISAGWSFSEQFF
V gene: TRBV6-5; J gene: TRBJ1-5; D gene: NA; CDR3 protein: CASHGGNQPQHF
V gene: TRBV13; J gene: TRBJ2-5; D gene: TRBD1; CDR3 protein: CASSSRTGGIQETQYF
V gene: TRBV28; J gene: TRBJ2-7; D gene: NA; CDR3 protein: CASSNLEEQYF
V gene: TRBV5-4; J gene: TRBJ2-6; D gene: TRBD1; CDR3 protein: CASRTGGSSGANVLTF
V gene: TRBV21-1; J gene: TRBJ1-4; D gene: NA; CDR3 protein: CARKSPGQGNVRQEKLFF
V gene: TRBV19; J gene: TRBJ1-2; D gene: NA; CDR3 protein: CASSIWDSNYGYTF
V gene: TRBV2; J gene: TRBJ1-5; D gene: NA; CDR3 protein: CASSVMGGDNQPQHF
V gene: TRBV3-1/TRBV3-2; J gene: TRBJ1-1; D gene: NA; CDR3 protein: CASSREAGNTEAFF
V gene: TRBV3-1/TRBV3-2; J gene: TRBJ2-2; D gene: TRBD1; CDR3 protein: CASRRDRVDTGELFF
V gene: TRBV2; J gene: TRBJ1-2; D gene: NA; CDR3 protein: CASSATGQDGYTF
V gene: TRBV4-3; J gene: TRBJ1-2; D gene: NA; CDR3 protein: CASSQDQGNGYTF
V gene: TRBV10-2; J gene: TRBJ1-5; D gene: NA; CDR3 protein: CASSEWGERNQPQHF
V gene: TRBV10-3; J gene: TRBJ2-1; D gene: NA; CDR3 protein: CAISESGSNNEQFF
V gene: TRBV7-8; J gene: TRBJ2-2; D gene: NA; CDR3 protein: CASSLWGGELFF
V gene: TRBV28; J gene: TRBJ1-5; D gene: NA; CDR3 protein: CASSWGQPQHF
V gene: TRBV7-2; J gene: TRBJ2-1; D gene: TRBD2; CDR3 protein: CASSTRTSGSYNEQFF
V gene: TRBV7-9; J gene: TRBJ2-2; D gene: NA; CDR3 protein: CASSSESDTGELFF
V gene: TRBV28; J gene: TRBJ1-5; D gene: TRBD1; CDR3 protein: CASNRQGGRNQPQHF